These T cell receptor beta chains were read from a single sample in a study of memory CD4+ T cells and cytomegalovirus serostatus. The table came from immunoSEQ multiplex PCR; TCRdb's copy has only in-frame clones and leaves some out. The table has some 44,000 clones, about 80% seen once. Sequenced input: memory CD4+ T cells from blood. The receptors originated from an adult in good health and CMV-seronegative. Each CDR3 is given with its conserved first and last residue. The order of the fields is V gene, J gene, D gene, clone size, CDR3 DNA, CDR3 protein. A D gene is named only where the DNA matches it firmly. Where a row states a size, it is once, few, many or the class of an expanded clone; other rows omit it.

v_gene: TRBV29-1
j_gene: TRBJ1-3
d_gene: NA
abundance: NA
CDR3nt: TGCAGCGTGACAACAGACTCTGGAAACACCATATATTTT
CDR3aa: CSVTTDSGNTIYF

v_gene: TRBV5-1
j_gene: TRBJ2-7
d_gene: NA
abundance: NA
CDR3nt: TGCGCCAGCAGCTCGGGACCCTCCGGCTACGAGCAGTACTTC
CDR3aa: CASSSGPSGYEQYF

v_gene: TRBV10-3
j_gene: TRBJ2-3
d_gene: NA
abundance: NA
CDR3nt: TGTGCCATCAGTGATCTGCTGGGGCCGGGCACAGATACGCAGTATTTT
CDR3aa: CAISDLLGPGTDTQYF

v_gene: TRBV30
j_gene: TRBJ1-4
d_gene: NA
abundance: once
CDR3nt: TGTGCCTGGAGTGTCGGCAGGGCATCAACTAATGAAAAACTGTTTTTT
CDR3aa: CAWSVGRASTNEKLFF

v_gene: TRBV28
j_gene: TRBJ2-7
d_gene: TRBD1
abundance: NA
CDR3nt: TGTGCCAGCTGTCCCCCGTGGACAGGTCGGTACGAGCAGTACTTC
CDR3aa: CASCPPWTGRYEQYF

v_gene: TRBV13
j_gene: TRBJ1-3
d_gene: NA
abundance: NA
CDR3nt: TGTGCCAGCAGCTCCCCTGCGCAAGCTGGAAACACCATATATTTT
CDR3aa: CASSSPAQAGNTIYF

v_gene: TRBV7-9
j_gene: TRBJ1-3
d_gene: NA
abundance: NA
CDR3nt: TGTGCCGGTGGGCTGGGTAACGGAAACACCATATATTTT
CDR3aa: CAGGLGNGNTIYF

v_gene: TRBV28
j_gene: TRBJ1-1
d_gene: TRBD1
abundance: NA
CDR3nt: TGTGCCAGCAGTACCCAGGGGGGGTGGACTGAAGCTTTCTTT
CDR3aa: CASSTQGGWTEAFF

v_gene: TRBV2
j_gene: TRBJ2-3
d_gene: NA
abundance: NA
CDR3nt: TGTGCCTGGCGGGAAGGGATTAGCACAGATACGCAGTATTTT
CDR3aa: CAWREGISTDTQYF

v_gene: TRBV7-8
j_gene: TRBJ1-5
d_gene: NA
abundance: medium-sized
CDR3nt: TGTGCCAGCAGCTTAGCAACGGGGGAACAGCCCCAGCATTTT
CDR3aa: CASSLATGEQPQHF

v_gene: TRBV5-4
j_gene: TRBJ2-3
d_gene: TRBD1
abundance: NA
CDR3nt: TGTGCCAGCAGCTCCCGAAGGACAGGGTCGGGCACAGATACGCAGTATTTT
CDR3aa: CASSSRRTGSGTDTQYF

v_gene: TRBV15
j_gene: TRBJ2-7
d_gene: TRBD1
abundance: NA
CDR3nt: TGTGCCACCAGCAGTGACAGGGGGGCGGCCGAGCAGTACTTC
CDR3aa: CATSSDRGAAEQYF

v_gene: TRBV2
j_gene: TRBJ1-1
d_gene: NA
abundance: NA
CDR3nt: TGTGCCAGCAGAGCATCTCTATCGAACACTGAAGCTTTCTTT
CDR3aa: CASRASLSNTEAFF

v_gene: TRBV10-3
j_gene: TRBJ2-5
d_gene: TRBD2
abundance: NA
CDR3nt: TGTGCCACACAGCGGGGGGCCGCAGAGACCCAGTACTTC
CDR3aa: CATQRGAAETQYF

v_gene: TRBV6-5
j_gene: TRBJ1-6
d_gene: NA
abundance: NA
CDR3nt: TGTGCCAGCAGTCCCAGGGATAGGAATTCACCCCTCCACTTT
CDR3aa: CASSPRDRNSPLHF

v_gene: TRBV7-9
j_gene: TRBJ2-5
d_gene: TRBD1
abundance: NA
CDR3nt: TGTGCCAGCAGCTTAGGCCGACAGGGTGGAATCCAAGAGACCCAGTACTTC
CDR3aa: CASSLGRQGGIQETQYF

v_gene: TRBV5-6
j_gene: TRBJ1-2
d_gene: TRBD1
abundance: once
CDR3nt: TGTGCCAGCAGCTTCTGGGACAGAGACTATGGCTACACCTTC
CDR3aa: CASSFWDRDYGYTF

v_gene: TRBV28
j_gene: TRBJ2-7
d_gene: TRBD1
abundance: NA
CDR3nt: TGTGCCAGCAGTCAAGGGGGACAGGGGCTCCTTTACGAGCAGTACTTC
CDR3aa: CASSQGGQGLLYEQYF

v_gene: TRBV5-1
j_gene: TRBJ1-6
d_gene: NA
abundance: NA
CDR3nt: TGCGCCAGCAGCCCCTCCGTTCGCAGTATAGATTCACCCCTCCACTTT
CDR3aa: CASSPSVRSIDSPLHF

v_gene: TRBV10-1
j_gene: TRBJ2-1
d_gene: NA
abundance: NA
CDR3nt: TGCGCCAGCAGTGAGTCATTGAACAATGAGCAGTTCTTC
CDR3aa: CASSESLNNEQFF

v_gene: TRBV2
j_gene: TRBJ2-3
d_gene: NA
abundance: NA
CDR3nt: TGTGCCAGCAGTGTAGTCAGGGTACAAGATACGCAGTATTTT
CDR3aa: CASSVVRVQDTQYF

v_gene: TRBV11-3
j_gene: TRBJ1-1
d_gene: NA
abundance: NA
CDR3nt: TGTGCCAGCAGCTTCGGCGGTTCACGGACTGAAGCTTTCTTT
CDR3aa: CASSFGGSRTEAFF

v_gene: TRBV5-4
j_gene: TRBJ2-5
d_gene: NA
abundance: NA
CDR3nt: TGTGCCAGCAGCTTGGCCGGGGCCCCCCAAGAGACCCAGTACTTC
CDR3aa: CASSLAGAPQETQYF

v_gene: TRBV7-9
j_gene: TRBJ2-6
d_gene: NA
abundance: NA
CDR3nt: TGTGCCAGCAGCTCCGGACAGATGATGAGCTCTGGGGCCAACGTCCTGACTTTC
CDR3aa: CASSSGQMMSSGANVLTF

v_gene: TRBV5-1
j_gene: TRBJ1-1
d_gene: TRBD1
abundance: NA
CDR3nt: TGCGCCAGCAGCTCCGGGTCGGGACAGGGGGCCATGAACACTGAAGCTTTCTTT
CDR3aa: CASSSGSGQGAMNTEAFF

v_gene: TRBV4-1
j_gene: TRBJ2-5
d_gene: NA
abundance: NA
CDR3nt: TGCGCCAGCAGCCAAGATGGATCTAGTAGGTTCGAGACCCAGTACTTC
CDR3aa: CASSQDGSSRFETQYF

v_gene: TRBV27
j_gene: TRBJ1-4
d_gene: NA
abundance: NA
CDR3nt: TGTGCCAGCAGTTTAAGGGCAGCAACTAATGAAAAACTGTTTTTT
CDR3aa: CASSLRAATNEKLFF

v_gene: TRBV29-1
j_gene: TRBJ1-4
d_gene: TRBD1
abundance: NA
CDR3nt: TGCAGCGTTGGGGACAGGGGGCATGAAAAACTGTTTTTT
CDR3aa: CSVGDRGHEKLFF

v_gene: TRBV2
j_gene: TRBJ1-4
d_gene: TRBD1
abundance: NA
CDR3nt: TGTGCCAGCAGTCGTGGGACAGGGGTTACTAATGAAAAACTGTTTTTT
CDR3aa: CASSRGTGVTNEKLFF

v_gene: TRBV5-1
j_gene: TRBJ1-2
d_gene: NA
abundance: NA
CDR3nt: TGCGCCAGCAGCCATTCAGGGGATTATGGCTACACCTTC
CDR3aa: CASSHSGDYGYTF

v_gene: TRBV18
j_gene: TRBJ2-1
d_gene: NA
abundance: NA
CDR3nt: TGTGCCAGCTCCCCCGGCGGGGCGGGGAACAATGAGCAGTTCTTC
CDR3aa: CASSPGGAGNNEQFF

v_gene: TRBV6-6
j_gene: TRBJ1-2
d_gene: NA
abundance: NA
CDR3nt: TGTGCCAGCGGGGGGGGAGGGCACTACACCTTC
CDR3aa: CASGGGGHYTF

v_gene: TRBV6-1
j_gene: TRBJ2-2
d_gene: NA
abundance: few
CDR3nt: TGTGCCAGCAAGTGGTCTGGTGGAACCGGGGAGCTGTTTTTT
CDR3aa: CASKWSGGTGELFF

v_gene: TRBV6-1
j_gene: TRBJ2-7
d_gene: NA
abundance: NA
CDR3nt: TGTGCCAGCAGTGAACACGTAGACGAGCAGTACTTC
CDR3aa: CASSEHVDEQYF

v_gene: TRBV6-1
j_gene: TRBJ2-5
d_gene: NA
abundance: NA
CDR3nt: TGTGCCAGCAGTGAAGTTGCCAGGGTCGTGCGGGAGACCCAGTACTTC
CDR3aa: CASSEVARVVRETQYF

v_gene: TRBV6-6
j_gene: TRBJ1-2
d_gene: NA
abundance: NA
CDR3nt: TGTGCCAGCCTTCGAGCCGGGGCCTATGGCTACACCTTC
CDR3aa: CASLRAGAYGYTF

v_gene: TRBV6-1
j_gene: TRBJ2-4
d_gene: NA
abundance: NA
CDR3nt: TGTGCCACTACTTTGACAGTAGATTATCACATTCAGTACTTC
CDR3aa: CATTLTVDYHIQYF

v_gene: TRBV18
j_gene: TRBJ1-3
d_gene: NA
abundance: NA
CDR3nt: TGTGCCAGCTCCGGGGACGGAAACACCATATATTTT
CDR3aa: CASSGDGNTIYF

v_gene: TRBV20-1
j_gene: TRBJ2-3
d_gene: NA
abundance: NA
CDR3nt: TGCAGTGCTTCCCCTCAAGATACGCAGTATTTT
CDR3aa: CSASPQDTQYF

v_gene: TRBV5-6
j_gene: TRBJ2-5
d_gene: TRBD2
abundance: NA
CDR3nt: TGTGCCAGCCGCCCCCTGGCGGGGGAAGAGACCCAGTACTTC
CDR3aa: CASRPLAGEETQYF

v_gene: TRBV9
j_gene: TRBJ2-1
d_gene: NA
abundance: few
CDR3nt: TGTGCCAGCAGCGTAGAGGTGGCAGGTCTAGAGTTCTTC
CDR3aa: CASSVEVAGLEFF

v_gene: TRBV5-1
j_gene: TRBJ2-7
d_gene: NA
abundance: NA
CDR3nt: TGCGCCAGCAGCTTGGGCAGGGTTTCAGCGAGCGAGCAGTACTTC
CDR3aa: CASSLGRVSASEQYF

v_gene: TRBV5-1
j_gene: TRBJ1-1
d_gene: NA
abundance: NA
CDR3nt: TGCGCCAGCAGCTCCCTCGGAGGGCGGAACAGGAGAGCTTTCTTT
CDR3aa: CASSSLGGRNRRAFF

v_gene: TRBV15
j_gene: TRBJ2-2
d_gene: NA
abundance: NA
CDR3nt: TGTGCCACCAGCAGAGGGACAGCTAACGGGGAGCTGTTTTTT
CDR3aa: CATSRGTANGELFF

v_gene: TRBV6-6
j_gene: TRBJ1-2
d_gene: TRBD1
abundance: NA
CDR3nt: TGTGCCAGCAGCCGGGACAGGGCCGAAGGCTACACCTTC
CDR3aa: CASSRDRAEGYTF

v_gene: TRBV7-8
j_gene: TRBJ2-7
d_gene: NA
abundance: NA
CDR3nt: TGTGCCAGCAGCTTCCCCGGCGTTCGCGAGCAGTACTTC
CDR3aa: CASSFPGVREQYF